This T cell receptor (beta chain) came from a study of cytomegalovirus exposure and HLA in healthy donors. Comments on this clone: In the same sample, other DNA sequences code for this CDR3.

Data came from immunoSEQ multiplex PCR; TCRdb stores just in-frame clones and leaves some out. This sample has 300,000 to 350,000 clones, with nearly 90% found just once. V lost 0 bases, J lost 4 bases, and 4 bases lay in between. The CDR3 covers 12 residues. In germline, CDR1 is SGHRS, CDR2 YFSETQ. The chain has TRBV5-1 and TRBJ2-5; D is unclear. This TCR came from a man under 40 in good health and CMV-seronegative. Sequencing was performed on PBMCs. This CDR3 is CASSLDRETQYF. CDR3 in DNA: TGCGCCAGCAGCTTGGACAGAGAGACCCAGTACTTC.